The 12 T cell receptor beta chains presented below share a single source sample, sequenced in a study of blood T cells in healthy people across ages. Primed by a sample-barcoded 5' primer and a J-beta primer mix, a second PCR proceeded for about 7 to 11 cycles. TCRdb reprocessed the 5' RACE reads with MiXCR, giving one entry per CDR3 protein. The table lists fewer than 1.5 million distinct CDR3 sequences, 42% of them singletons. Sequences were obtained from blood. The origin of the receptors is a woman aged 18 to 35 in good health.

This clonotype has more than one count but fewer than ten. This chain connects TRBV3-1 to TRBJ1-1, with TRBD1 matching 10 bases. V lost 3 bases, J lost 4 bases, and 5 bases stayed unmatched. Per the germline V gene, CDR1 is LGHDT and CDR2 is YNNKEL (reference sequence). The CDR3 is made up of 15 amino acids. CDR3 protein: CASSQPGTGATEAFF. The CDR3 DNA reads TGTGCCAGCAGCCAGCCCGGGACAGGGGCCACTGAAGCTTTCTTT.

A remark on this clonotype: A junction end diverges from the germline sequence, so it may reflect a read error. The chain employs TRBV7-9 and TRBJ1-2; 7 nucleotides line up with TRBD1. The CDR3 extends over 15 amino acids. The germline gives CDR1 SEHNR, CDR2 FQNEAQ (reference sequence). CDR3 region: CAGSLAGTDNYGYTF. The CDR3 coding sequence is TGTGCCGGCAGCTTAGCGGGGACAGACAACTATGGCTACACCTTC.

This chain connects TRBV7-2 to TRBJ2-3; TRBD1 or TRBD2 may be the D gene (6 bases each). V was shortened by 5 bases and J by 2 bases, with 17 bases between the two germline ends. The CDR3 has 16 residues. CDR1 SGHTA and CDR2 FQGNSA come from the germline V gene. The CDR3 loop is CASSPLKGGPTDTQYF. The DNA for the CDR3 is TGTGCCAGCAGCCCGTTAAAGGGGGGCCCCACAGATACGCAGTATTTT.

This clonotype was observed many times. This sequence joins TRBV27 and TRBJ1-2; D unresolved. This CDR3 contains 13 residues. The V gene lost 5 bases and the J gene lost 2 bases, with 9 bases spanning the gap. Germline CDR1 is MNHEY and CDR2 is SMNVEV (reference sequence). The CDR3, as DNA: TGTGCCAGCAGTCTAAGGTCGAACTATGGCTACACCTTC. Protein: CASSLRSNYGYTF.

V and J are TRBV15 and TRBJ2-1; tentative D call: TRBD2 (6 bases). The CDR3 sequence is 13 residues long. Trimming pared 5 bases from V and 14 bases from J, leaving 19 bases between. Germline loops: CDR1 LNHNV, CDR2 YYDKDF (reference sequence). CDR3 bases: TGTGCCACCAGCCTAACGAAGCGGGCTAGCAAGTTCTTC. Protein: CATSLTKRASKFF.

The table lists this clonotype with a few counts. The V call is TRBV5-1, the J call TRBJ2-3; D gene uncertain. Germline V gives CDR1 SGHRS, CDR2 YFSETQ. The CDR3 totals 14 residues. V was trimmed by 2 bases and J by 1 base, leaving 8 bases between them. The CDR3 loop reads CASSFSPGTDTQYF. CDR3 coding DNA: TGCGCCAGCAGCTTTTCCCCCGGCACAGATACGCAGTATTTT.

The chain's CDR3 is CASSPSFLPDGTADGEKLFF. The CDR3 DNA is TGTGCCAGCAGCCCCTCTTTCCTACCCGACGGGACGGCGGATGGTGAAAAACTGTTTTTT. The V gene is TRBV7-2, the J gene TRBJ1-4; D might be TRBD1 (5 bases). This CDR3 has 20 residues. Trimming removed 5 bases from V and 7 bases from J, with 32 bases in between. Germline loops: CDR1 SGHTA, CDR2 FQGNSA.

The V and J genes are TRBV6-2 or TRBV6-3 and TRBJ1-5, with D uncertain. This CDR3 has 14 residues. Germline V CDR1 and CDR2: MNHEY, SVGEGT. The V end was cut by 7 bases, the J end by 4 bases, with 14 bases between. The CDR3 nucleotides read TGTGCCAGCACCTCCTACGCGGGAAATCAGCCCCAGCATTTT. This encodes CASTSYAGNQPQHF.

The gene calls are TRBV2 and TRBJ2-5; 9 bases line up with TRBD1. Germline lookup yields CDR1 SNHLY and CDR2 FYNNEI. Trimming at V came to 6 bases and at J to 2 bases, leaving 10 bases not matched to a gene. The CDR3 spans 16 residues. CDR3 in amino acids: CASSAGQGTFQETQYF. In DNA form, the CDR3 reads TGTGCCAGCAGCGCCGGACAGGGGACCTTTCAAGAGACCCAGTACTTC. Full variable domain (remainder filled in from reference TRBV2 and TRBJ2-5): EPEVTQTPSHQVTQMGQEVILRCVPISNHLYFYWYRQILGQKVEFLVSFYNNEISEKSEIFDDQFSVERPDGSNFTLKIRSTKLEDSAMYFCASSAGQGTFQETQYFGPGTRLLVL.

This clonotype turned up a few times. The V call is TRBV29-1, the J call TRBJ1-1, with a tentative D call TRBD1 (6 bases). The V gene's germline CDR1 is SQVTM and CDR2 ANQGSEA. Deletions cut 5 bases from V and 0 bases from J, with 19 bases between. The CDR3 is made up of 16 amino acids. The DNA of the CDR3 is TGCAGCGTTAACCAGGGGTTAGGCCGGATGAACACTGAAGCTTTCTTT. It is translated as CSVNQGLGRMNTEAFF.

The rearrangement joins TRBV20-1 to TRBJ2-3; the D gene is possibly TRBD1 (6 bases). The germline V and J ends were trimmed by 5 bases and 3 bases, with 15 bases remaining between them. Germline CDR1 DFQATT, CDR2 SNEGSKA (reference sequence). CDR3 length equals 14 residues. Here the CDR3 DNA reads TGCAGTGCTCCCGGGGTCGGGACAACAGATACGCAGTATTTT. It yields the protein CSAPGVGTTDTQYF.

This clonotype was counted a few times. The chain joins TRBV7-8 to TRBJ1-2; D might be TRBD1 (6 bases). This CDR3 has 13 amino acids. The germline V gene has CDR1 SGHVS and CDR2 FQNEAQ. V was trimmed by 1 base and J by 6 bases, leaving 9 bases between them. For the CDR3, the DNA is TGTGCCAGCAGCTTAGTGGGGGCGCATGGCTACACCTTC. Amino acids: CASSLVGAHGYTF.